This TCR beta chain was identified during a study of blood T cell repertoires in COVID-19. Study context: Researchers got acute and convalescent COVID-19 samples from the United States, Italy and Spain. T cells, B-cell-depleted T cells, or PBMCs provided the cDNA or gDNA that served as material.

Profiled with immunoSEQ multiplex PCR; TCRdb holds only in-frame clones, not every one. This sample has some 490,000 clones, with 75% to 90% found just once. Source material: PBMCs or T cells enriched from blood (not recorded which). This TCR was recovered from an older woman who had recovered from COVID-19.

CDR3 DNA: TGTGCCAGCAGCTTAGCTAATAGCGGGGACCCTAGCACAGATACGCAGTATTTT. Protein: CASSLANSGDPSTDTQYF. The chain combines TRBV7-9 with TRBJ2-3; 8 bases fit TRBD2. Germline V lookup: CDR1 SEHNR, CDR2 FQNEAQ (reference sequence). The J segment lost 0 bases and the V segment lost 0 bases, leaving 8 bases of the junction unmatched. The CDR3 has 18 residues.